These 17 T cell receptor beta chains originate from one sample sequenced in a study of regulatory T cells in long-lasting Graves disease. CDR3-region Arm-PCR and iRepertoire HTBI primers produced the TCR beta libraries. TCRdb analysed the multiplex PCR reads with MiXCR anew, one entry per CDR3 protein. The top ten clones hold 29% of a sample with 300,000 to 350,000 distinct CDR3 sequences, 15% to 20% of them seen once. Regarding time point: persistent/refractory GD, antithyroid drugs over 5 years with positive TRAb. The TCR library used RNA extracted from PBMCs. Sequenced material: peripheral blood mononuclear cells (PBMCs), taken when the disease was refractory, from a patient treated with antithyroid drugs. These receptors were taken from a female donor with Graves disease.

The chain couples TRBV11-3 to TRBJ1-1; the D is unclear. The V end lost 4 bases, the J end lost 3 bases, and 9 bases lay between the germline ends. Germline values: CDR1 SGHNT, CDR2 YENEEA. This CDR3 region has 13 residues. DNA of the CDR3: TGTGCCAGCAGCTGGGCCGGGGACACTGAAGCTTTCTTT. This codes for CASSWAGDTEAFF.

The rearrangement joins TRBV5-5 to TRBJ1-2; D is unclear. The CDR3 extends over 17 amino acids. V was shortened by 4 bases and J by 8 bases, with 27 bases between the two germline ends. Germline V gene lookup returns CDR1 SGHKS and CDR2 YYEKEE (reference sequence). The CDR3 loop reads CASSPTSTLSSLEGYTF. Here the CDR3 DNA reads TGTGCCAGCAGCCCGACTTCCACCCTATCTTCTCTGGAGGGCTACACCTTC.

This clonotype was observed at least ten times. The chain is built from TRBV6-5 and TRBJ2-7; possible D gene TRBD1, 5 bases. This CDR3 comprises 16 residues. V dropped 0 bases and J dropped 1 base, with 13 bases sitting between them. The V gene's germline CDR1 is MNHEY and CDR2 SVGAGI. CDR3 coding DNA: TGTGCCAGCAGTTACTCAGACAGCCGAGCTTCCTACGAGCAGTACTTC. Residues: CASSYSDSRASYEQYF.

This clonotype was detected many times. The chain is built from TRBV11-2 and TRBJ1-6; TRBD1 might be the D (6 bases). The CDR3 extends over 17 amino acids. With 4 bases removed from V and 9 bases from J, the gap between germline ends came to 22 bases. CDR1 SGHAT and CDR2 FQNNGV come from the germline V gene. CDR3 in amino acids: CASSSPNRVDGGSPLHF. For the CDR3, the DNA is TGTGCCAGCAGCTCCCCTAACAGGGTGGACGGGGGTTCACCCCTCCACTTT.

The chain has TRBV6-1 and TRBJ2-7, with D perhaps TRBD1 (6 bases). The CDR3 is 15 amino acids. V dropped 6 bases and J dropped 0 bases, with 15 bases sitting between them. Germline lookup yields CDR1 MNHNS and CDR2 SASEGT. The CDR3 sequence: CASSHDRRSSYEQYF. Written as DNA, the CDR3 is TGTGCCAGCAGCCATGACAGGCGGAGCTCCTACGAGCAGTACTTC.

This clonotype was detected many times. The V call is TRBV12-3 or TRBV12-4, the J call TRBJ1-2, with TRBD1 as a possible D gene (6 bases). This CDR3 region has 13 residues. V was shortened by 6 bases and J by 8 bases, with 16 bases between the two germline ends. CDR3: CASRATGSRGYTF. As DNA, the CDR3 is TGTGCCAGCAGGGCCACAGGGAGCCGGGGCTACACCTTC.

The CDR3 protein is CASSFAGPSVEKLFF. The CDR3 DNA follows: TGCGCCAGCAGCTTCGCGGGACCCTCGGTTGAAAAACTGTTTTTT. J is TRBJ1-4 and V is TRBV5-1, with a weak D call TRBD1 (5 bases). Per the germline V gene, CDR1 is SGHRS and CDR2 is YFSETQ. The CDR3 is made up of 15 amino acids. The ends were cut back, 2 bases at V and 7 bases at J, with 15 bases in the middle.

This clonotype was observed many times. The rearrangement uses TRBV19 and TRBJ2-2; no firm D call. CDR1 LNHDA and CDR2 SQIVND come from the germline V gene (reference sequence). The CDR3 is made up of 15 amino acids. V lost 3 bases to trimming and J lost 6 bases, with 14 bases between them. CDR3 residues: CASSMVGAPAGELFF. DNA for the CDR3: TGTGCCAGTAGTATGGTGGGCGCGCCGGCCGGGGAGCTGTTTTTT.

V and J are TRBV7-2 and TRBJ2-2, with D uncertain. The CDR3 totals 17 residues. Between the trimmed V and J ends, which lost 1 base and 4 bases, there was a span of 16 bases. CDR1 and CDR2 (germline): SGHTA, FQGNSA. As DNA, the CDR3 is TGTGCCAGCAGCTTAGGTTTAGTACGGGCCTCCACCGGGGAGCTGTTTTTT. Its protein product is CASSLGLVRASTGELFF.

This rearrangement joins TRBV6-5 to TRBJ1-6; 7 positions match TRBD1. V lost 2 bases to trimming and J lost 9 bases; unmatched junction nucleotides: 4. The CDR3 spans 14 residues. Germline loops: CDR1 MNHEY, CDR2 SVGAGI. The CDR3 DNA is TGTGCCAGCAGTTACAGGGGGCCGACTTCACCCCTCCACTTT. Translation: CASSYRGPTSPLHF.

This chain uses TRBV27 with TRBJ2-3; D remains ambiguous. V gave up 3 bases and J gave up 0 bases, with 13 bases separating them. The CDR3 runs to 16 residues. CDR1 MNHEY and CDR2 SMNVEV come from the germline V gene (reference sequence). This CDR3 is CASSLGWAVSTDTQYF. The CDR3, as DNA: TGTGCCAGCAGTTTGGGGTGGGCGGTGAGCACAGATACGCAGTATTTT.

The chain employs TRBV18 and TRBJ2-5, with D tentatively TRBD1 (5 bases). CDR1 and CDR2 (germline): KGHSH, LQKENI. Deletions cut 3 bases from V and 3 bases from J, with 8 bases between. This CDR3 spans 13 amino acids. CDR3 residues: CASSPLREETQYF. Written as DNA, the CDR3 is TGTGCCAGCTCACCGCTCAGGGAAGAGACCCAGTACTTC.

This clonotype was observed a few times. The chain uses TRBV19 and TRBJ1-2; D is unclear. Germline V CDR1 and CDR2: LNHDA, SQIVND (reference sequence). This CDR3 region has 14 residues. The ends were cut back, 4 bases at V and 8 bases at J, with 17 bases in the middle. The CDR3 reads CASSTGPPTGGYTF. The CDR3 DNA reads TGTGCCAGTAGTACCGGGCCTCCTACGGGGGGCTACACCTTC.

J is TRBJ2-1 and V is TRBV5-6; the match to TRBD2 covers 7 bases. In germline, CDR1 is SGHDT, CDR2 YYEEEE. The CDR3 length is 15 residues. The trim removed 4 bases at V and 9 bases at J, leaving 13 bases unmatched. CDR3 in amino acids: CASSPGERREGEQFF. CDR3 nucleotides: TGTGCCAGCAGCCCGGGTGAGCGAAGGGAGGGTGAGCAGTTCTTC.

This clonotype came up many times. The V gene is TRBV28, the J gene TRBJ1-2; D call uncertain. The V end lost 2 bases, the J end lost 8 bases, and 15 bases lay between the germline ends. This CDR3 has 14 amino acids. Germline CDR1 MDHEN, CDR2 SYDVKM. CDR3 DNA: TGTGCCAGCAGTTTAAGCTCCAGCCCGAGGGGCTACACCTTC. It specifies CASSLSSSPRGYTF.

The CDR3 is CASSPSGLIKSYEQYF. CDR3 bases: TGTGCCAGCTCACCCAGCGGACTTATCAAGTCCTACGAGCAGTACTTC. J is TRBJ2-7 and V is TRBV18, with a weak D call TRBD2 (5 bases). Deletions cut 3 bases from V and 1 base from J, with 16 bases between. This CDR3 spans 16 amino acids. Germline V gene data show CDR1 as KGHSH and CDR2 as LQKENI.

This rearrangement joins TRBV19 to TRBJ1-4; possible D gene TRBD1, 5 bases. Germline V lookup: CDR1 LNHDA, CDR2 SQIVND (reference sequence). V was trimmed by 5 bases and J by 8 bases, leaving 15 bases between them. This CDR3 comprises 14 residues. The CDR3 DNA reads TGTGCCAGTAGTCTGGACATCTCGGGCGAAAAACTGTTTTTT. Its translation: CASSLDISGEKLFF.